The 26 T cell receptor beta chains below come from one sample, sequenced in a study of blood T cell repertoires in COVID-19. The assay was immunoSEQ multiplex PCR, and TCRdb's table has in-frame clones only and misses some. Here the sample spans about 130,000 clones, 79% being singletons. Input material: peripheral blood. These receptors all stem from a middle-aged man with active or convalescent COVID-19.

The chain employs TRBV9 and TRBJ1-2; possible D gene TRBD1, 6 bases. The CDR3 extends over 13 amino acids. The V end was cut by 4 bases, the J end by 8 bases, with 15 bases between. The V gene's germline CDR1 is SGDLS and CDR2 YYNGEE. The CDR3 here is CASSKLQGKGYTF. As DNA, the CDR3 is TGTGCCAGCAGCAAACTGCAGGGGAAGGGCTACACCTTC.

The V gene is TRBV6-6, the J gene TRBJ2-1; 7 bases map to TRBD2. Germline CDR1 and CDR2: MNHNY and SVGAGI (reference sequence). The CDR3 loop spans 14 amino acids. Losses at the gene ends were 6 bases for V and 5 bases for J; bases not matched to a gene: 7. The CDR3 bases are TGTGCCAGCAGGCGGGTAGCGGGCAACAATGAGCAGTTCTTC. This translates into CASRRVAGNNEQFF.

The chain carries TRBV2 and TRBJ2-1; 13 nucleotides line up with TRBD2. The CDR3 totals 15 residues. V gave up 6 bases and J gave up 4 bases; unmatched junction bases: 3. Germline V CDR1 and CDR2: SNHLY, FYNNEI. CDR3 loop: CASSVGLAGYNEQFF. CDR3 sequence (DNA): TGTGCCAGCAGCGTGGGACTAGCGGGGTACAATGAGCAGTTCTTC.

This chain connects TRBV27 to TRBJ1-1; no firm D call. Germline V gives CDR1 MNHEY, CDR2 SMNVEV (reference sequence). CDR3 length: 14 amino acids. V was shortened by 5 bases and J by 1 base, with 11 bases between the two germline ends. CDR3 sequence reads: CASSTIARNTEAFF. CDR3 nucleotides: TGTGCCAGCAGTACAATAGCGCGGAACACTGAAGCTTTCTTT.

On this clone itself: An end of the junction differs from the germline gene, which may be a read error. Written as DNA, the CDR3 is TGTGCTAGCAGCTCTGGCCATGAGCAGTTCTTC. It is translated as CASSSGHEQFF. This chain links TRBV7-7 with TRBJ2-1; D is ambiguous. Germline assignment: CDR1 SSHAT and CDR2 FNYEAQ (reference sequence). The CDR3 consists of 11 residues.

V usage is TRBV7-9 and J usage is TRBJ2-1; 15 bases are a match to TRBD2. The J segment lost 9 bases and the V segment lost 1 base, leaving 1 base of the junction unmatched. The CDR3 has 15 amino acids. The germline V gene has CDR1 SEHNR and CDR2 FQNEAQ (reference sequence). CDR3 sequence reads: CASSLVGLAGGEQFF. CDR3 nucleotide sequence: TGTGCCAGCAGCTTAGTGGGACTAGCGGGAGGTGAGCAGTTCTTC. The variable domain in full, with the rest retrieved from reference TRBV7-9 and TRBJ2-1, is DTGVSQNPRHKITKRGQNVTFRCDPISEHNRLYWYRQTLGQGPEFLTYFQNEAQLEKSRLLSDRFSAERPKGSFSTLEIQRTEQGDSAMYLCASSLVGLAGGEQFFGPGTRLTVL.

CDR3 nucleotides: TGTGCCAGCAGCTTCAACTGGCCGAGGGCGGCGGGAGAGACCCAGTACTTC. Its protein product is CASSFNWPRAAGETQYF. The J gene is TRBJ2-5, the V gene TRBV11-2; a weak D match, TRBD2 (5 bases). The CDR3 covers 17 residues. With 3 bases removed from V and 4 bases from J, the gap between germline ends came to 21 bases. Per germline, CDR1 SGHAT and CDR2 FQNNGV.

The chain employs TRBV12-5 and TRBJ2-3, with TRBD2 matching over 9 bases. This CDR3 region has 16 residues. Per germline, CDR1 LGHNT and CDR2 FRNRAP. Trimming cost V 1 base and J 2 bases; bases outside gene matches: 4. This chain's CDR3 is CASGLGLAGITDTQYF. Written as DNA, the CDR3 is TGTGCTAGTGGTTTGGGTCTAGCGGGGATCACAGATACGCAGTATTTT. The full variable domain, in which reference TRBV12-5 and TRBJ2-3 provide the parts outside the CDR3, is DARVTQTPRHKVTEMGQEVTMRCQPILGHNTVFWYRQTMMQGLELLAYFRNRAPLDDSGMPKDRFSAEMPDATLATLKIQPSEPRDSAVYFCASGLGLAGITDTQYFGPGTRLTVL.

The V and J genes are TRBV6-6 and TRBJ2-2; tentatively, D is TRBD2 (5 bases). From germline, CDR1 is MNHNY and CDR2 SVGAGI (reference sequence). The CDR3 has 13 amino acids. Trimming left V 6 bases short and J 4 bases short, with 9 bases between. The CDR3 loop reads CASSFRGTGELFF. The DNA of the CDR3 is TGTGCCAGCAGCTTCCGGGGCACCGGGGAGCTGTTTTTT.

J is TRBJ2-7 and V is TRBV4-1, with 10 bases lining up with TRBD1. Germline assignment: CDR1 MGHRA and CDR2 YSYEKL. The ends lost 3 bases at V and 4 bases at J; junction bases unmatched: 3. This CDR3 spans 14 amino acids. The DNA for the CDR3 is TGCGCCAGCAGCCACCCGGGACAGGGGTACGAGCAGTACTTC. Protein: CASSHPGQGYEQYF.

V gene TRBV5-6 combines with J gene TRBJ2-5; TRBD1 aligns across 10 bases. The CDR3 totals 17 residues. CDR1 SGHDT and CDR2 YYEEEE come from the germline V gene. Trimming took 4 bases from V and 5 from J; bases not matched to a gene: 14. The CDR3 DNA is TGTGCCAGCAGCGAATACACCGGGACAGGGGCTTGGGAGACCCAGTACTTC. Amino acids: CASSEYTGTGAWETQYF. Full variable domain (remainder filled in from reference TRBV5-6 and TRBJ2-5): DAGVTQSPTHLIKTRGQQVTLRCSPKSGHDTVSWYQQALGQGPQFIFQYYEEEERQRGNFPDRFSGHQFPNYSSELNVNALLLGDSALYLCASSEYTGTGAWETQYFGPGTRLLVL.

Only a few counts were recorded for this clone. The CDR3 bases are TGTGCCAGTAGTCTTACAGGGAGGGGTTACACTGAAGCTTTCTTT. Its protein product is CASSLTGRGYTEAFF. This rearrangement joins TRBV27 to TRBJ1-1, with D possibly matching TRBD1 (6 bases). From germline, CDR1 is MNHEY and CDR2 SMNVEV (reference sequence). Between the trimmed V and J ends, which lost 9 bases and 3 bases, there was a span of 20 bases. This CDR3 has 15 residues.

The V gene is TRBV4-2, the J gene TRBJ2-7, with D possibly matching TRBD2 (6 bases). Germline CDR1 is LGHNA and CDR2 is YNFKEQ. V dropped 0 bases and J dropped 0 bases, with 15 bases sitting between them. The CDR3 consists of 17 residues. The CDR3 sequence: CASSQENGGVSSYEQYF. The CDR3 bases are TGTGCCAGCAGCCAAGAGAACGGCGGGGTGAGCTCCTACGAGCAGTACTTC.

This CDR3 is CASSLAGSDLASIYF. DNA for the CDR3: TGCGCCAGCAGCTTGGCCGGGTCCGATTTAGCCTCCATATATTTT. The chain recombines TRBV5-1 with TRBJ1-3; D is unresolved. The CDR3 length is 15 residues. Germline V gives CDR1 SGHRS, CDR2 YFSETQ. The V gene lost 0 bases and the J gene lost 11 bases, with 18 bases spanning the gap.

This clone was seen once. This sequence joins TRBV6-6 and TRBJ1-3; D may be TRBD1 (6 bases). The germline V gene has CDR1 MNHNY and CDR2 SVGAGI (reference sequence). Trimming shortened V by 6 bases and J by 0 bases, and 12 bases separated the two germline ends. The CDR3 runs to 15 residues. CDR3 protein: CASSRTGRSGNTIYF. CDR3 nucleotides: TGTGCCAGCAGCCGAACAGGGCGCTCTGGAAACACCATATATTTT.

The chain has TRBV6-5 and TRBJ1-1; 7 nucleotides match TRBD1. The CDR3 spans 14 residues. Germline CDR1 MNHEY, CDR2 SVGAGI. J gave up 4 bases and V 6 bases, and 8 bases lay outside the gene matches. This CDR3 reads CASRNRGEGTEAFF. The CDR3 DNA is TGTGCCAGCAGGAACAGGGGTGAAGGCACTGAAGCTTTCTTT.

The chain is built from TRBV7-8 and TRBJ1-5, with TRBD1 identical over 7 bases. The CDR3 runs 14 residues. J gave up 4 bases and V 5 bases, and 5 bases lay outside the gene matches. Germline lookup yields CDR1 SGHVS and CDR2 FQNEAQ. DNA for the CDR3: TGTGCCAGCAGCCTAGGGACAGCAAATCAGCCCCAGCATTTT. Protein product: CASSLGTANQPQHF. The variable domain in full, with the rest retrieved from reference TRBV7-8 and TRBJ1-5, is GAGVSQSPRYKVAKRGQDVALRCDPISGHVSLFWYQQALGQGPEFLTYFQNEAQLDKSGLPSDRFFAERPEGSVSTLKIQRTQQEDSAVYLCASSLGTANQPQHFGDGTRLSIL.

J is TRBJ1-2 and V is TRBV19; 7 bases map to TRBD1. The CDR3 has 15 amino acids. Unmatched junction bases numbered 9, after V lost 0 bases and J lost 8 bases. Per germline, CDR1 LNHDA and CDR2 SQIVND (reference sequence). For the CDR3, the DNA is TGTGCCAGTAGTATAGATAGGGGGCGCGAAAAAGGCTACACCTTC. This codes for CASSIDRGREKGYTF.

This chain links TRBV2 with TRBJ1-1; D call uncertain. V was trimmed by 5 bases and J by 2 bases, leaving 3 bases between them. This CDR3 is built from 11 residues. Germline V CDR1 and CDR2: SNHLY, FYNNEI. CDR3 DNA: TGTGCCAGCAGTCCTAACACTGAAGCTTTCTTT. This codes for CASSPNTEAFF.

The chain is built from TRBV13 and TRBJ1-1; D is perhaps TRBD1 (5 bases). V lost 5 bases, J lost 3 bases, and 16 bases lay in between. The germline V gene has CDR1 PRHDT and CDR2 FYEKMQ (reference sequence). The CDR3 has 15 amino acids. The CDR3 bases are TGTGCCAGCAGCCGCAAACCCGCGGGGCACACTGAAGCTTTCTTT. It translates to CASSRKPAGHTEAFF.

The genes are TRBV29-1 and TRBJ1-3; unclear D gene. CDR1 is SQVTM, CDR2 ANQGSEA, per germline. Trimming took 6 bases from V and 0 from J, leaving 9 bases between them. The CDR3 spans 13 residues. CDR3 residues: CSVIQNSGNTIYF. CDR3 in DNA: TGCAGCGTCATACAGAACTCTGGAAACACCATATATTTT.

The J gene is TRBJ1-6, the V gene TRBV5-6; D unresolved. V lost 9 bases, J lost 6 bases, and 19 bases lay in between. The CDR3 has 15 residues. Germline CDR1 SGHDT, CDR2 YYEEEE. CDR3 region: CATRVSGASNSPLHF. In DNA form, the CDR3 reads TGTGCCACGAGAGTTTCGGGAGCTTCTAATTCACCCCTCCACTTT. The full variable domain, rest sourced from reference TRBV5-6 and TRBJ1-6, is DAGVTQSPTHLIKTRGQQVTLRCSPKSGHDTVSWYQQALGQGPQFIFQYYEEEERQRGNFPDRFSGHQFPNYSSELNVNALLLGDSALYLCATRVSGASNSPLHFGNGTRLTVT.

This clone showed up just a few times. The rearrangement uses TRBV11-2 and TRBJ1-1, with D possibly TRBD1 on 5 matching bases. There are 13 residues in the CDR3. CDR1 and CDR2 from the germline V gene are SGHAT and FQNNGV. The V end was cut by 5 bases, the J end by 5 bases, with 12 bases between. The CDR3 bases are TGTGCCAGCAGCGGCGGGGGAGGTACTGAAGCTTTCTTT. Translated: CASSGGGGTEAFF. The whole variable domain, filled in from reference TRBV11-2 and TRBJ1-1, reads EAGVAQSPRYKIIEKRQSVAFWCNPISGHATLYWYQQILGQGPKLLIQFQNNGVVDDSQLPKDRFSAERLKGVDSTLKIQPAKLEDSAVYLCASSGGGGTEAFFGQGTRLTVV.

The CDR3 nucleotides read TGTGCCAGTAGTATCGGGGAGGGCCAGCCCCAGCATTTT. Encoded protein: CASSIGEGQPQHF. The chain employs TRBV19 and TRBJ1-5, with D uncertain. CDR1 LNHDA and CDR2 SQIVND come from the germline V gene (reference sequence). V was clipped by 3 bases and J by 7 bases, with 10 bases between them. The length of the CDR3 is 13 residues. Complete variable domain (other parts from reference TRBV19 and TRBJ1-5): DGGITQSPKYLFRKEGQNVTLSCEQNLNHDAMYWYRQDPGQGLRLIYYSQIVNDFQKGDIAEGYSVSREKKESFPLTVTSAQKNPTAFYLCASSIGEGQPQHFGDGTRLSIL.

The V call is TRBV6-6, the J call TRBJ1-6, with TRBD1 matching over 8 bases. This CDR3 is 15 amino acids long. V was pared by 2 bases and J by 5 bases, with 2 bases of the junction left unmatched. Germline CDR1 MNHNY, CDR2 SVGAGI (reference sequence). CDR3 residues: CASSYETGDNSPLHF. DNA for the CDR3: TGTGCCAGCAGTTACGAGACAGGGGATAATTCACCCCTCCACTTT.

This clone was counted a few times. The chain carries TRBV7-9 and TRBJ1-5; possibly TRBD1 for D (5 bases). The germline CDR1 and CDR2 sequences are SEHNR and FQNEAQ (reference sequence). Trimming removed 2 bases from V and 1 base from J, with 12 bases in between. This CDR3 is 16 amino acids long. The CDR3 spells CASSLIIAGSNQPQHF. The CDR3 DNA is TGTGCCAGCAGCTTAATAATAGCAGGGAGCAATCAGCCCCAGCATTTT.